The TCR beta chain described here comes from a study of blood T cell repertoires in COVID-19 (TCRdb year 2020). Broadly, across the study: Samples from collaborators originated in the United States, Italy and Spain and spanned both the acute and convalescent phases of COVID-19. The prospective study material was composed of cDNA or gDNA derived from T cells, B-cell-depleted T cells, or PBMCs. The dataset comprised deeply sampled blood TCRbeta repertoires from subjects exposed to, actively infected with, or recovered from COVID-19. Nearly every sample came with metadata listing a de-identified subject ID, COVID-19 status, age in years and sex. Where available, HLA class I and class II types were obtained from metadata supplied by the sample provider rather than from assay-based typing. The samples were drawn from two sources: the first 160 participants of the ongoing ImmuneRACE study, and 1,200 or so subjects contributed by 6 global collaborators. A freely available public database, intended as a resource for researchers studying the immune response to SARS-CoV-2, is where the repertoires were released. The full study reports these points: The amount of clinical and demographic metadata varied by source and participant and was provided uncurated.

Participants in the prospective study were enrolled through a virtual design, were aged roughly 18 to 100 years, and lived in roughly 26 United States geographic areas. To assign participants to cohorts, the prospective study relied on clinical history that participants themselves reported in a screening survey and a study questionnaire. Recovered participants in ImmuneRACE Cohort 3 were defined by two consecutive negative NP/OP PCR tests, clearance by a healthcare professional, or resolution of symptoms. Each participant in the prospective study had whole blood, serum and a nasopharyngeal or oropharyngeal swab collected by mobile phlebotomists. Over an approximately 2-month period, participants in the prospective study had the option of providing additional blood draws and questionnaires. Prospective study blood samples were shipped either frozen or at room temperature before DNA extraction. Here V drops 5 bases and J drops 4 bases, and the junction holds 2 bases not matched to any gene. Sequences MNHEY (CDR1) and SVGEGT (CDR2) are obtained from the germline V gene. The CDR3, cysteine through phenylalanine, is 13 amino acids long. Of all the DNA, just the CDR3 is kept, 39 bases in frame from base 1.

The immunoSEQ Assay, a bias-controlled multiplex PCR, was used to amplify TCRbeta CDR3 regions from genomic DNA. In the paper's pipeline: Nucleated cell counts per sample were estimated from amplification of reference gene primers within the assay. Sequence reads were collapsed and filtered to measure the absolute abundance of every unique TCRbeta CDR3 rearrangement. For each sample, productive Simpson clonality was calculated by taking the square root of Simpson's diversity index across productive rearrangements. TCRdb took this table from immuneACCESS and kept in-frame rearrangements with V and J called. Such tables lack part of the clones; where checked against another copy, unresolved V genes explain under half of the gap, and the rest is unexplained. The V and J calls and clone size are taken from that table; D and trimming were inferred from the DNA. The sample table contains around 160,000 clones; only one count was recorded for about 80% of them. The ten largest clones capture 3% to 3.5% of the sample.

Concerning this clone: The specificity of this receptor is unknown. Base qualities are not provided; no much larger clone lies one nucleotide away.

The clonotype originates from a woman aged 60-70 years who had recovered from COVID-19. Specimen: PBMCs or T cells enriched from blood (not recorded which). The V gene is TRBV6-2 or TRBV6-3 and the J gene is TRBJ2-3; 8 bases in the middle match TRBD1. Read as DNA, the sequence is TGTGCCAGCAGTGACAGGGGCCCAGATACGCAGTATTTT. The resulting protein is CASSDRGPDTQYF.